One sample yielded the 28 T cell receptor beta chains listed below, sequenced in a study of T-cell memory formation after mild COVID-19. Via MiXCR, TCRdb re-called the 5' RACE reads, giving one row per CDR3 protein. The sample holds 450,000 or so distinct CDR3 sequences, 20% seen once. The sequencing input was PBMCs or a T cell subset sorted from them (not recorded which). Every receptor here comes from an adult woman who had mild COVID-19 (a few samples of this study predate the infection). Cell type and time point are not known.

The rearrangement links TRBV7-2 to TRBJ2-1, with no clear D. The CDR3 runs to 13 residues. Germline V gives CDR1 SGHTA, CDR2 FQGNSA. V lost 1 base to trimming and J lost 7 bases, with 8 bases between them. CDR3 region: CASSLVGINEQFF. CDR3 nucleotide sequence: TGTGCCAGCAGCTTAGTGGGGATTAATGAGCAGTTCTTC.

This clonotype was counted only a few times. The chain links TRBV11-1 to TRBJ2-3, with TRBD2 identical over 10 bases. The CDR3 is 15 amino acids. V shed 2 bases, J shed 8 bases, and the junction held 7 bases outside the gene matches. The V gene's germline CDR1 is SGHAT and CDR2 FQDESV (reference sequence). The DNA of the CDR3 is TGTGCCAGCAGCTTATCCCAGCGGGGGGGCGCTACGCAGTATTTT. Its translation: CASSLSQRGGATQYF.

In this sample, this clonotype turned up a few times. As DNA, the CDR3 is TGTGCCAGCAGCTTGGCGAGACTAGCGGGAGAGACCGGGGAGCTGTTTTTT. This translates into CASSLARLAGETGELFF. The rearrangement uses TRBV5-4 and TRBJ2-2, with 12 bases fitting TRBD2. The germline V gene has CDR1 SGHNT and CDR2 YYREEE (reference sequence). The ends lost 0 bases at V and 5 bases at J; junction bases unmatched: 5. The CDR3 has 17 residues.

This clonotype was found a few times. The chain uses TRBV19 and TRBJ2-7; TRBD1 aligns across 7 bases. The V and J ends lost 5 bases and 3 bases, in that order; junction bases with no gene match: 10. The CDR3 spans 15 residues. Germline CDR1 is LNHDA and CDR2 is SQIVND (reference sequence). DNA for the CDR3: TGTGCCAGTAGTCTCTCCCACAGGGGCGGCTACGAGCAGTACTTC. It specifies CASSLSHRGGYEQYF.

The rearrangement links TRBV24-1 to TRBJ2-1, with TRBD2 matching 10 bases. Germline V gives CDR1 KGHDR, CDR2 SFDVKD. Trimming at V came to 2 bases and at J to 3 bases, leaving 3 bases not matched to a gene. The CDR3 totals 16 residues. The CDR3 protein is CATSDSGTSDYNEQFF. DNA for the CDR3: TGTGCCACCAGTGATTCCGGGACTAGCGACTACAATGAGCAGTTCTTC.

The CDR3 spells CASSLSGRQSPLHF. CDR3 coding DNA: TGTGCCAGCAGCTTATCAGGTCGACAGTCACCCCTCCACTTT. The V and J genes are TRBV7-3 and TRBJ1-6; maybe TRBD1 (5 bases). The CDR3 is 14 amino acids. Trimming took 2 bases from V and 10 from J, leaving 12 bases between them. The germline V gene has CDR1 SGHTA and CDR2 FQGTGA.

This clonotype turned up a few times. This chain connects TRBV18 to TRBJ2-3; D may be TRBD2 (6 bases). Germline loops: CDR1 KGHSH, CDR2 LQKENI. The CDR3 sequence is 15 residues long. Between the trimmed V and J ends, which lost 0 bases and 0 bases, there was a span of 7 bases. The CDR3: CASSPPRGSTDTQYF. DNA for the CDR3: TGTGCCAGCTCACCACCGCGGGGTAGCACAGATACGCAGTATTTT. Supplemented by reference TRBV18 and TRBJ2-3, the full variable domain reads NAGVMQNPRHLVRRRGQEARLRCSPMKGHSHVYWYRQLPEEGLKFMVYLQKENIIDESGMPKERFSAEFPKEGPSILRIQQVVRGDSAAYFCASSPPRGSTDTQYFGPGTRLTVL.

This clonotype was detected only a few times. The chain joins TRBV27 to TRBJ1-4; the D gene is possibly TRBD1 (6 bases). Per the germline V gene, CDR1 is MNHEY and CDR2 is SMNVEV (reference sequence). The CDR3 covers 18 residues. Trimming stripped 4 bases from V and 6 bases from J, with 24 bases between. CDR3: CASSCPWDIPGAYEKLFF. Here the CDR3 DNA reads TGTGCCAGCAGTTGCCCCTGGGACATTCCTGGGGCCTATGAAAAACTGTTTTTT.

This clonotype was observed at least ten times. The chain carries TRBV9 and TRBJ1-1; D is perhaps TRBD1 (5 bases). The V end lost 0 bases, the J end lost 0 bases, and 9 bases lay between the germline ends. Germline loops: CDR1 SGDLS, CDR2 YYNGEE. This CDR3 region has 15 residues. The CDR3 DNA reads TGTGCCAGCAGCGTAGACGGGGCCTTGAACACTGAAGCTTTCTTT. Translating it yields CASSVDGALNTEAFF.

The chain combines TRBV4-2 with TRBJ2-1; 11 bases are shared with TRBD1. CDR3 length: 16 residues. After removal of 3 bases from V and 6 bases from J, the junction contained 7 bases not matched to a gene. The germline gives CDR1 LGHNA, CDR2 YNFKEQ. The CDR3 DNA reads TGTGCCAGCAGCCAGGAAATCGGGACAGGGGGCAATGAGCAGTTCTTC. Translating gives CASSQEIGTGGNEQFF.

This clonotype was detected only a few times. The chain uses TRBV9 and TRBJ2-5; TRBD2 aligns across 10 bases. Germline lookup yields CDR1 SGDLS and CDR2 YYNGEE. The CDR3 totals 15 residues. The ends lost 3 bases at V and 4 bases at J; junction bases unmatched: 6. The DNA for the CDR3 is TGTGCCAGCAGCGCTAGCGGGGGTGGTTTAGAGACCCAGTACTTC. As protein: CASSASGGGLETQYF.

This clonotype was detected only a few times. V gene TRBV10-3 combines with J gene TRBJ1-2, with 7 bases aligning to TRBD1. CDR1 and CDR2 (germline): ENHRY, SYGVKD. The V gene end was trimmed by 6 bases and the J gene end by 2 bases; junction bases not matched to a gene: 0. This CDR3 has 12 amino acids. The chain's CDR3 is CAIRGQNYGYTF. In nucleotides, the CDR3 is TGTGCCATCAGGGGACAGAACTATGGCTACACCTTC.

This clonotype was counted ten times or more. Here the CDR3 reads CASSQSKGGNTIYF. Here the CDR3 DNA reads TGCGCCAGCAGTCAATCGAAGGGTGGAAACACCATATATTTT. This chain links TRBV23-1 with TRBJ1-3; D uncertain. TRBV23-1 is reported as an ORF; its role is uncertain. Trimming stripped 0 bases from V and 3 bases from J, with 6 bases between. The CDR3 spans 14 residues.

This clonotype was recorded a few times. The chain is built from TRBV7-9 and TRBJ2-3; D is possibly TRBD2 (6 bases). Between the trimmed V and J ends, which lost 5 bases and 10 bases, there was a span of 22 bases. The CDR3 spans 15 residues. Germline V gene data show CDR1 as SEHNR and CDR2 as FQNEAQ (reference sequence). The CDR3 spells CASSQGLIESSPQYF. Here the CDR3 DNA reads TGTGCCAGCAGCCAAGGACTAATTGAATCTTCTCCGCAGTATTTT.

The sample holds many counts of this clonotype. V and J are TRBV7-9 and TRBJ2-1; D is possibly TRBD1 (5 bases). CDR1 SEHNR and CDR2 FQNEAQ come from the germline V gene (reference sequence). Trimming took off 2 bases at V and 0 bases at J, with 8 bases between the two ends. The CDR3 consists of 15 residues. Here the CDR3 reads CASSLRQSSYNEQFF. CDR3 nucleotide sequence: TGTGCCAGCAGCTTACGACAGAGCTCCTACAATGAGCAGTTCTTC.

The chain recombines TRBV7-9 with TRBJ2-6, with D possibly matching TRBD1 (5 bases). Germline-derived CDR1 and CDR2 are SEHNR and FQNEAQ (reference sequence). The V end was cut by 4 bases, the J end by 0 bases, with 10 bases between. The CDR3 sequence is 16 residues long. The CDR3 protein is CASSYWTSSGANVLTF. The CDR3 region has the DNA TGTGCCAGCAGCTATTGGACAAGCTCTGGGGCCAACGTCCTGACTTTC. The full variable domain, rest sourced from reference TRBV7-9 and TRBJ2-6, is DTGVSQNPRHKITKRGQNVTFRCDPISEHNRLYWYRQTLGQGPEFLTYFQNEAQLEKSRLLSDRFSAERPKGSFSTLEIQRTEQGDSAMYLCASSYWTSSGANVLTFGAGSRLTVL.

The genes are TRBV3-1 and TRBJ1-6; 9 bases align to TRBD1. The junction had 10 bases not matched to a gene; V was cut back by 0 bases and J by 7 bases. The germline V gene has CDR1 LGHDT and CDR2 YNNKEL (reference sequence). CDR3 length equals 18 residues. CDR3 sequence: CASSQDSIGQGLNSPLHF. CDR3 DNA sequence: TGTGCCAGCAGCCAAGATAGCATTGGACAGGGGTTGAATTCACCCCTCCACTTT.

The chain combines TRBV12-3 or TRBV12-4 with TRBJ2-7; 10 positions agree with TRBD1. V lost 5 bases and J lost 5; bases outside the gene matches: 15. The length of the CDR3 is 17 residues. The CDR3 sequence is CASSASFPGQGRHEQYF. CDR3 nucleotide sequence: TGTGCCAGCAGTGCCTCCTTTCCGGGACAGGGGCGGCACGAGCAGTACTTC.

The chain recombines TRBV12-3 or TRBV12-4 with TRBJ1-2, with no clear D. The CDR3 has 14 residues. V shed 3 bases and J shed 4 bases, with 12 bases lying between them. CDR3 loop: CASSLRGQIYGYTF. Written as DNA, the CDR3 is TGTGCCAGCAGTTTGCGCGGCCAGATCTATGGCTACACCTTC.

The chain employs TRBV11-3 and TRBJ2-3; D possibly uses TRBD1 or TRBD2 (6 bases each). The germline V gene has CDR1 SGHNT and CDR2 YENEEA. The CDR3 length is 18 residues. Between the trimmed V and J ends, which lost 2 bases and 1 base, there was a span of 19 bases. The CDR3 reads CASSLRGQWGLGTDTQYF. For the CDR3, the DNA is TGTGCCAGCAGCTTAAGGGGACAATGGGGACTGGGCACAGATACGCAGTATTTT.

The chain carries TRBV2 and TRBJ1-4; D not certain. V was shortened by 1 base and J by 5 bases, with 11 bases between the two germline ends. The CDR3 consists of 15 residues. Germline values: CDR1 SNHLY, CDR2 FYNNEI. The CDR3: CASSEVSRPNEKLFF. CDR3 nucleotides: TGTGCCAGCAGTGAAGTATCTAGGCCGAATGAAAAACTGTTTTTT.

This chain joins TRBV11-2 and TRBJ2-3; no reliable D call. This CDR3 has 16 amino acids. Germline V gene sequence: CDR1 SGHAT, CDR2 FQNNGV. The V and J ends lost 1 base and 2 bases respectively, with 13 bases between them. The CDR3 region has the DNA TGTGCCAGCAGCTTAGGGGTGGCCCGAGACACAGATACGCAGTATTTT. Protein sequence: CASSLGVARDTDTQYF.

The chain uses TRBV7-2 and TRBJ2-3, with 14 bases identical to TRBD2. Germline CDR1 SGHTA, CDR2 FQGNSA. The CDR3 runs to 16 residues. Trimming at V came to 4 bases and at J to 12 bases, leaving 12 bases not matched to a gene. The CDR3 DNA reads TGTGCCAGCAGCTCCGGGACTAGCGGGAGTAGAAAGACCCAGTATTTT. Its protein product is CASSSGTSGSRKTQYF. Together with reference TRBV7-2 and TRBJ2-3, the CDR3 gives the full variable domain: GAGVSQSPSNKVTEKGKDVELRCDPISGHTALYWYRQSLGQGLEFLIYFQGNSAPDKSGLPSDRFSAERTGGSVSTLTIQRTQQEDSAVYLCASSSGTSGSRKTQYFGPGTRLTVL.

This clonotype was detected a few times. The rearrangement links TRBV7-6 to TRBJ2-2, with TRBD1 matching 9 bases. Looked up from germline, CDR1 is SGHVS and CDR2 is FNYEAQ. The V gene end was trimmed by 6 bases and the J gene end by 5 bases; junction bases not matched to a gene: 4. There are 14 residues in the CDR3. CDR3 region: CASRRTGATGELFF. CDR3 sequence (DNA): TGTGCCAGCAGGAGGACAGGGGCTACCGGGGAGCTGTTTTTT.

V is TRBV20-1 and J is TRBJ1-2; D is undetermined. CDR1 is DFQATT and CDR2 is SNEGSKA in the germline V gene (reference sequence). The CDR3 spans 11 residues. The V end was cut by 5 bases, the J end by 1 base, with 5 bases between. DNA of the CDR3: TGCAGTGCTCGACATAACTATGGCTACACCTTC. This sequence encodes CSARHNYGYTF.

A few counts support this clonotype. The chain is built from TRBV7-3 and TRBJ2-3, with TRBD2 matching over 7 bases. After removal of 4 bases from V and 2 bases from J, the junction contained 6 bases not matched to a gene. The CDR3 consists of 15 residues. In germline, CDR1 is SGHTA, CDR2 FQGTGA. The CDR3 loop is CASSSGTITTDTQYF. The CDR3 nucleotides are TGTGCCAGCAGCTCAGGGACTATCACCACAGATACGCAGTATTTT. The full variable domain, with the rest looked up from reference TRBV7-3 and TRBJ2-3, is GAGVSQTPSNKVTEKGKYVELRCDPISGHTALYWYRQSLGQGPEFLIYFQGTGAADDSGLPNDRFFAVRPEGSVSTLKIQRTERGDSAVYLCASSSGTITTDTQYFGPGTRLTVL.

The table lists this clonotype with a few counts. The gene calls are TRBV11-2 and TRBJ1-5; D might be TRBD1 (6 bases). Trimming stripped 8 bases from V and 6 bases from J, with 20 bases between. CDR1 is SGHAT and CDR2 is FQNNGV in the germline V gene. The CDR3 contains 15 residues. CDR3 amino acids: CASSLQGGGSQPQHF. In nucleotides, the CDR3 is TGTGCCAGCTCACTTCAAGGGGGAGGTAGTCAGCCCCAGCATTTT.

The chain combines TRBV6-5 with TRBJ2-7; the match to TRBD1 covers 9 bases. CDR1 and CDR2 (germline): MNHEY, SVGAGI. The CDR3 extends over 14 amino acids. V dropped 6 bases and J dropped 5; count of bases not matched to a gene: 8. In nucleotides, the CDR3 is TGTGCCAGCAGAACTGACAGGGGGAAAAACGAGCAGTACTTC. Encoded protein: CASRTDRGKNEQYF.